This is a list of T cell receptor beta chains from one sample in a study of beta chain features in type 1 diabetes. Sequencing used immunoSEQ multiplex PCR; TCRdb keeps in-frame clones, though not all of them. The data contain about 660,000 clones, around an eighth of them singletons. The sample consisted of naive CD4+ T cells from blood. All receptors derive from a man aged 18 to 35 with type 1 diabetes. CDR3s leave out the opening cysteine and the closing phenylalanine or tryptophan. Fields, in order: CDR3 protein, V gene, J gene, D gene. The D gene is left open where the match is weak.

CDR3: ASSQAGTSAAEGQF; V: TRBV4-3; J: TRBJ2-1; D: TRBD2
CDR3: AISASPYEQY; V: TRBV10-3; J: TRBJ2-7; D: NA
CDR3: ASSQVPASPLH; V: TRBV4-1; J: TRBJ1-6; D: NA
CDR3: ASSKDSYNEQF; V: TRBV5-4; J: TRBJ2-1; D: NA
CDR3: ASSEAGLTGGAF; V: TRBV6-1; J: TRBJ1-1; D: NA
CDR3: ASSPDRPPYGYT; V: TRBV4-1; J: TRBJ1-2; D: TRBD1
CDR3: AWRLHVGGTEAF; V: TRBV30; J: TRBJ1-1; D: NA
CDR3: SVAPPGPGGGDTQY; V: TRBV29-1; J: TRBJ2-3; D: NA
CDR3: ASSQGLDRYNEQF; V: TRBV4-1; J: TRBJ2-1; D: NA
CDR3: ASSDTMPNEKLF; V: TRBV6-5; J: TRBJ1-4; D: NA
CDR3: ASIEDRGNWGTEAF; V: TRBV28; J: TRBJ1-1; D: TRBD1
CDR3: ASSPNQGPYEQY; V: TRBV18; J: TRBJ2-7; D: NA
CDR3: AWSRAEEETQY; V: TRBV30; J: TRBJ2-5; D: NA
CDR3: ASSMELGEQY; V: TRBV5-1; J: TRBJ2-7; D: NA
CDR3: AWTSLAGGTREQY; V: TRBV30; J: TRBJ2-7; D: TRBD2
CDR3: ASSLHTGLAGGSYEQY; V: TRBV19; J: TRBJ2-7; D: TRBD2
CDR3: ASSQYSSGAMFEKLF; V: TRBV4-1; J: TRBJ1-4; D: NA
CDR3: ASSYKRGLYGYT; V: TRBV6-5; J: TRBJ1-2; D: NA
CDR3: ASSLEAGNINTEAF; V: TRBV5-6; J: TRBJ1-1; D: NA
CDR3: ASSLGASVKETQY; V: TRBV11-3; J: TRBJ2-5; D: NA
CDR3: ASSLGTGAWGEQY; V: TRBV7-9; J: TRBJ2-7; D: TRBD1
CDR3: AIPSFPKGSGANVLT; V: TRBV10-3; J: TRBJ2-6; D: NA
CDR3: ASGGSTVGNTEAF; V: TRBV5-1; J: TRBJ1-1; D: NA
CDR3: ASSSPSRALSTYGYT; V: TRBV7-2; J: TRBJ1-2; D: NA
CDR3: ASSLRDHTGELF; V: TRBV7-3; J: TRBJ2-2; D: NA
CDR3: ASSLAFGGSGRGTDTQY; V: TRBV7-2; J: TRBJ2-3; D: TRBD2
CDR3: ASSLIMGQLSYEQY; V: TRBV5-1; J: TRBJ2-7; D: TRBD1
CDR3: ASSQESGGRQPQH; V: TRBV4-1; J: TRBJ1-5; D: TRBD1
CDR3: AGTGTTTGELF; V: TRBV30; J: TRBJ2-2; D: TRBD2
CDR3: ASSQGQTPFKQY; V: TRBV7-9; J: TRBJ2-3; D: TRBD1
CDR3: ASSPYAGQGSGNTIY; V: TRBV18; J: TRBJ1-3; D: TRBD1
CDR3: AGNTPNTGELF; V: TRBV30; J: TRBJ2-2; D: NA
CDR3: SAGQSEAF; V: TRBV20-1; J: TRBJ1-1; D: NA
CDR3: ASRQGWETQY; V: TRBV2; J: TRBJ2-5; D: NA
CDR3: ASSADPGGAVAKNIQY; V: TRBV4-3; J: TRBJ2-4; D: TRBD2
CDR3: ASSLGEDNEQF; V: TRBV5-1; J: TRBJ2-1; D: NA